This T cell receptor beta chain was sequenced for a study of blood T cell repertoires in COVID-19. On the study more broadly: There were acute and convalescent COVID-19 samples, and they came from the United States, Italy and Spain. T cells, B-cell-depleted T cells, or PBMCs supplied cDNA or gDNA.

This CDR3 comprises 15 residues. Germline V CDR1 and CDR2: SGDLS, YYNGEE. Trimming shortened V by 0 bases and J by 5 bases, and 14 bases separated the two germline ends. The authors' processing: The assay estimated nucleated cells by amplifying reference gene primers. The table came from immunoSEQ multiplex PCR; TCRdb's copy has only in-frame clones and leaves some out. V and J calls and clone size are those listed in that table; D and trimming were worked out from the DNA. The repertoire holds hundreds of thousands of clones, with roughly 85% as singletons. Sample: peripheral blood. This chain links TRBV9 with TRBJ2-5, with a weak D call TRBD2 (5 bases). The clonotype comes from a man in his forties or fifties with active or convalescent COVID-19. The CDR3 bases are TGTGCCAGCAGCGTAGGAGTAGTACCGGGGGAGACCCAGTACTTC. This translates into CASSVGVVPGETQYF.